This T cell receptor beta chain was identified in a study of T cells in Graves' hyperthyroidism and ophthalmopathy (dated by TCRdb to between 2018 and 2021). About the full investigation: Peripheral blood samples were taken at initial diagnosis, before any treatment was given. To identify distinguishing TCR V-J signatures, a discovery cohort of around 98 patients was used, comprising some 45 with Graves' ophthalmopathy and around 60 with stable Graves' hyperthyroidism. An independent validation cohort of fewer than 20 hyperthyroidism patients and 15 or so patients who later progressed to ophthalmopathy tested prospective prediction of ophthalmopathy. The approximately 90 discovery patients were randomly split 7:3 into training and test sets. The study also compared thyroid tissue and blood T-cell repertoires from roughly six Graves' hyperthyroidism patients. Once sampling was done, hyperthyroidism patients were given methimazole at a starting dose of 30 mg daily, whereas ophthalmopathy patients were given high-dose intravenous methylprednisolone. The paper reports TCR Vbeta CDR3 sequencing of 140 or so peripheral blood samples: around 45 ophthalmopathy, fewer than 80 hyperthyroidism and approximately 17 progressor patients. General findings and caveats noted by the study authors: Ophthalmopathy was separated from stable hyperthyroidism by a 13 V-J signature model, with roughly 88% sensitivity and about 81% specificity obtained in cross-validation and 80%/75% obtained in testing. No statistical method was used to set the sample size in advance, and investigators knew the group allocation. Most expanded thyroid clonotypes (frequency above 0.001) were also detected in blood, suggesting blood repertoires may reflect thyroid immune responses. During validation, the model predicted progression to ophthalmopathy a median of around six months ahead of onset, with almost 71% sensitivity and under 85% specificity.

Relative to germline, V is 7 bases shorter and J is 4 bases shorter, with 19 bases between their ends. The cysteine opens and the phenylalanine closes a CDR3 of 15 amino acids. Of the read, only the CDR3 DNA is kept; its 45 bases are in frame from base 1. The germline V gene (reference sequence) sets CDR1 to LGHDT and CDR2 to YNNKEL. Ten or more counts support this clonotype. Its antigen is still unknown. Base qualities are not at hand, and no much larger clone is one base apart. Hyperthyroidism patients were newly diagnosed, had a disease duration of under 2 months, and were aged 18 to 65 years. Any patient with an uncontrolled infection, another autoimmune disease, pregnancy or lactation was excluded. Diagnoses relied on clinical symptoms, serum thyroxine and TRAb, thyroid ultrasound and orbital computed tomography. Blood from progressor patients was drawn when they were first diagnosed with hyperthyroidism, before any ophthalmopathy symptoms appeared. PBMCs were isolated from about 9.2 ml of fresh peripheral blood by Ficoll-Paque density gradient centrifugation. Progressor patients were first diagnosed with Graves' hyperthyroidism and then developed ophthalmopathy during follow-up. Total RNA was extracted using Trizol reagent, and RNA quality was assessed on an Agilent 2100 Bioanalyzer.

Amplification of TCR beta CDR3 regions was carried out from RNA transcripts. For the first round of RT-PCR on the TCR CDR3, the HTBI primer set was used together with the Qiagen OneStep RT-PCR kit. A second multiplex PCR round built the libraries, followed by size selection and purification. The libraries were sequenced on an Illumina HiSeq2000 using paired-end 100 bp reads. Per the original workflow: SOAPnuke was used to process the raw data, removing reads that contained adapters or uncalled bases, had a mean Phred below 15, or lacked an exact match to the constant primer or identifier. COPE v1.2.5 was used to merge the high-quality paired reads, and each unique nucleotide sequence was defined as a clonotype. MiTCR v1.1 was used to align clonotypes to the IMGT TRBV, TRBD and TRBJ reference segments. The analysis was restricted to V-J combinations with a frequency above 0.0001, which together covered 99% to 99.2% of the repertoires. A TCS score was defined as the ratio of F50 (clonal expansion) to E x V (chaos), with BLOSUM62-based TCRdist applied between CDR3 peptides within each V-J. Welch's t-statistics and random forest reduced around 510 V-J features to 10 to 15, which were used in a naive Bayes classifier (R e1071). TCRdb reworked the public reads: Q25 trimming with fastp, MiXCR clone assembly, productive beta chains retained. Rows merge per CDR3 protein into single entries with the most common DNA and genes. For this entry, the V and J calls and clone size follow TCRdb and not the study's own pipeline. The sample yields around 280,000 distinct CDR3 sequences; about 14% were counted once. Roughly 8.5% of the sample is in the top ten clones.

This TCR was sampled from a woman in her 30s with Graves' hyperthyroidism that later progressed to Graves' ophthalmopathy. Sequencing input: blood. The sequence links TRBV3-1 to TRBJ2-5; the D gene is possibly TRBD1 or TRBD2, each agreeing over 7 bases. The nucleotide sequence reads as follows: TGTGCCAGCATACGGGGAGGGGGCCTCATAGAGACCCAGTACTTC. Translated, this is CASIRGGGLIETQYF.